Detailed here is one TCR beta chain. As processed by the authors: Researchers report that nucleated cell counts were estimated from reference gene primer amplification. Measured with immunoSEQ multiplex PCR; TCRdb has only the in-frame clones, and not every one. Clonal size and the V and J genes are those of that table, whereas D and trimming came from the DNA. The sample yields around 120,000 clones, 88% seen once. Germline V gene lookup returns CDR1 SQVTM and CDR2 ANQGSEA. This CDR3 has 14 amino acids. V lost 5 bases and J lost 6, with 16 bases in between. This sample stems from a study of blood T cell repertoires in COVID-19.

The sequence derives from a woman aged 50 to 65 with active or convalescent COVID-19. Input material: peripheral blood. The chain carries TRBV29-1 and TRBJ2-2, with a tentative D call TRBD1 (6 bases). The CDR3 sequence: CSVSVDSASGELFF. The CDR3 nucleotides are TGCAGCGTTTCGGTGGACAGCGCCTCCGGGGAGCTGTTTTTT.